The 27 T cell receptor beta chains listed next were all sequenced from one sample in a study of cytomegalovirus exposure and HLA in healthy donors. With 60 Vbeta and 13 Jbeta primers, the PCR was carried out. Measured with immunoSEQ multiplex PCR; TCRdb has only the in-frame clones, and not every one. The table shows over 75,000 clones, with approximately 84% occurring only once. Sequenced input: PBMCs. The origin of the receptors is a woman aged 45-65 years in good health and CMV-seronegative.

This chain links TRBV15 with TRBJ2-3; maybe TRBD1 (8 bases). The CDR3 consists of 16 residues. The V and J ends lost 3 bases and 3 bases respectively, with 16 bases between them. The V gene's germline CDR1 is LNHNV and CDR2 YYDKDF (reference sequence). DNA for the CDR3: TGTGCCACCAGCAGGGGTATACAGGGGGGGACAGATACGCAGTATTTT. Protein product: CATSRGIQGGTDTQYF.

The count of this clone is one. This chain connects TRBV27 to TRBJ2-1; TRBD2 is a possible D gene (5 bases). This CDR3 has 16 amino acids. The germline V gene encodes CDR1 MNHEY and CDR2 SMNVEV (reference sequence). Trimming removed 5 bases from V and 4 bases from J, with 18 bases in between. CDR3 DNA sequence: TGTGCCAGCAGTCCCCTCGGGTCTCCGGGATACAATGAGCAGTTCTTC. Its protein product is CASSPLGSPGYNEQFF.

J is TRBJ2-1 and V is TRBV5-1, with D hard to call. The germline V and J ends were trimmed by 0 bases and 5 bases, with 9 bases remaining between them. The CDR3 extends over 14 amino acids. CDR1 is SGHRS and CDR2 is YFSETQ in the germline V gene. The CDR3 here is CASSLGDSNNEQFF. In DNA form, the CDR3 reads TGCGCCAGCAGCTTGGGAGATTCTAACAATGAGCAGTTCTTC.

The chain has TRBV18 and TRBJ2-1; 7 bases map to TRBD1. Germline CDR1 is KGHSH and CDR2 is LQKENI. This CDR3 is 13 amino acids long. V was clipped by 4 bases and J by 5 bases; unmatched bases: 2. CDR3 DNA: TGTGCCAGCTCACAGGGACAGAACAATGAGCAGTTCTTC. Protein product: CASSQGQNNEQFF. Supplemented by reference TRBV18 and TRBJ2-1, the full variable domain reads NAGVMQNPRHLVRRRGQEARLRCSPMKGHSHVYWYRQLPEEGLKFMVYLQKENIIDESGMPKERFSAEFPKEGPSILRIQQVVRGDSAAYFCASSQGQNNEQFFGPGTRLTVL.

The rearrangement uses TRBV2 and TRBJ1-2; maybe TRBD1 (5 bases). The CDR3 has 12 amino acids. The V and J ends lost 4 bases and 11 bases respectively, with 14 bases between them. Germline CDR1 SNHLY, CDR2 FYNNEI. The CDR3 is CASSGTQGNYTF. The CDR3 DNA is TGTGCCAGCAGTGGGACCCAGGGAAATTACACCTTC.

The genes are TRBV7-9 and TRBJ1-6; 8 nucleotides match TRBD1. V was clipped by 5 bases and J by 6 bases; unmatched bases: 6. The germline CDR1 and CDR2 sequences are SEHNR and FQNEAQ (reference sequence). This CDR3 has 15 residues. The CDR3 sequence is CASSTGQGINSPLHF. The CDR3, as DNA: TGTGCCAGCAGCACAGGACAGGGTATTAATTCACCCCTCCACTTT. Full variable domain (missing parts from reference TRBV7-9 and TRBJ1-6): DTGVSQNPRHKITKRGQNVTFRCDPISEHNRLYWYRQTLGQGPEFLTYFQNEAQLEKSRLLSDRFSAERPKGSFSTLEIQRTEQGDSAMYLCASSTGQGINSPLHFGNGTRLTVT.

The gene calls are TRBV29-1 and TRBJ2-3, with TRBD2 matching over 9 bases. J gave up 6 bases and V 4 bases, and 8 bases lay outside the gene matches. CDR1 is SQVTM, CDR2 ANQGSEA, per germline. The CDR3 runs to 14 residues. The CDR3 reads CSVGSGSSGDTQYF. CDR3 nucleotide sequence: TGCAGCGTTGGTAGCGGGAGCTCTGGGGATACGCAGTATTTT.

The chain uses TRBV4-2 and TRBJ2-2; 9 bases line up with TRBD2. This CDR3 region has 18 residues. CDR1 is LGHNA and CDR2 is YNFKEQ in the germline V gene. With V trimmed by 4 bases and J by 5 bases, 14 bases remained unmatched. The CDR3 sequence is CASSPGARRGGGTGELFF. In DNA, the CDR3 is TGTGCCAGCAGCCCCGGGGCGAGGCGGGGGGGCGGGACCGGGGAGCTGTTTTTT.

The chain combines TRBV6-5 with TRBJ2-1, with TRBD2 as a possible D gene (5 bases). The V gene lost 0 bases and the J gene lost 5 bases, with 14 bases spanning the gap. The germline V gene encodes CDR1 MNHEY and CDR2 SVGAGI. CDR3 length: 16 residues. For the CDR3, the DNA is TGTGCCAGCAGTTACTCAACTAGAAAGTCCAACAATGAGCAGTTCTTC. Encoded protein: CASSYSTRKSNNEQFF.

This sequence joins TRBV19 and TRBJ2-1, with 7 nucleotides matching TRBD2. Germline V gives CDR1 LNHDA, CDR2 SQIVND (reference sequence). The CDR3 consists of 14 residues. Unmatched junction bases numbered 11, after V lost 7 bases and J lost 8 bases. The CDR3 region is CASKSDGGSDEQFF. CDR3 bases: TGTGCCAGTAAATCCGACGGGGGGAGCGATGAGCAGTTCTTC.

The V call is TRBV7-9, the J call TRBJ1-3; weak D call: TRBD1 (6 bases). V lost 2 bases and J lost 0, with 11 bases in between. The CDR3 loop spans 16 amino acids. Per the germline V gene, CDR1 is SEHNR and CDR2 is FQNEAQ (reference sequence). This chain's CDR3 is CASSLPGVNSGNTIYF. The CDR3 DNA reads TGTGCCAGCAGCTTACCAGGGGTCAACTCTGGAAACACCATATATTTT.

This rearrangement joins TRBV7-9 to TRBJ2-3; 7 nucleotides align to TRBD1. Germline CDR1 is SEHNR and CDR2 is FQNEAQ (reference sequence). The ends lost 1 base at V and 2 bases at J; junction bases unmatched: 6. The CDR3 spans 16 residues. The CDR3 protein is CASSLDKGATTDTQYF. CDR3 in DNA: TGTGCCAGCAGCTTAGACAAGGGGGCAACCACAGATACGCAGTATTTT. The entire variable domain, with the rest obtained from reference TRBV7-9 and TRBJ2-3, is as follows: DTGVSQNPRHKITKRGQNVTFRCDPISEHNRLYWYRQTLGQGPEFLTYFQNEAQLEKSRLLSDRFSAERPKGSFSTLEIQRTEQGDSAMYLCASSLDKGATTDTQYFGPGTRLTVL.

The chain links TRBV29-1 to TRBJ1-1; TRBD1 agrees at 7 bases. V gave up 4 bases and J gave up 2 bases; unmatched junction bases: 7. The CDR3 totals 14 residues. The germline gives CDR1 SQVTM, CDR2 ANQGSEA. The CDR3 DNA is TGCAGCGTTGCCGGGACAGCTTCTAACACTGAAGCTTTCTTT. Protein: CSVAGTASNTEAFF.

This clone has only one observation. The chain links TRBV5-1 to TRBJ2-7, with D perhaps TRBD1 (5 bases). Trimming stripped 4 bases from V and 3 bases from J, with 14 bases between. This CDR3 comprises 14 residues. Germline V lookup: CDR1 SGHRS, CDR2 YFSETQ. As DNA, the CDR3 is TGCGCCAGCAGCCCGGACAAATTTAACTACGAGCAGTACTTC. Its protein is CASSPDKFNYEQYF. The variable domain in full, completed from reference TRBV5-1 and TRBJ2-7, reads KAGVTQTPRYLIKTRGQQVTLSCSPISGHRSVSWYQQTPGQGLQFLFEYFSETQRNKGNFPGRFSGRQFSNSRSEMNVSTLELGDSALYLCASSPDKFNYEQYFGPGTRLTVT.

This chain uses TRBV2 with TRBJ1-2; D may be TRBD1 (5 bases). V was clipped by 6 bases and J by 2 bases, with 7 bases between them. The CDR3 length is 12 residues. Germline assignment: CDR1 SNHLY and CDR2 FYNNEI. The CDR3 here is CASSRVNYGYTF. CDR3 nucleotides: TGTGCCAGCAGCAGGGTGAACTATGGCTACACCTTC.

The chain joins TRBV5-1 to TRBJ1-1; TRBD1 might be the D (5 bases). The CDR3 runs 14 residues. V was shortened by 7 bases and J by 4 bases, with 17 bases between the two germline ends. Per germline, CDR1 SGHRS and CDR2 YFSETQ. The CDR3 sequence is CASDLGSGGTEAFF. In nucleotides, the CDR3 is TGCGCCAGCGACTTAGGCTCGGGGGGCACTGAAGCTTTCTTT. The entire variable domain, with the rest obtained from reference TRBV5-1 and TRBJ1-1, is as follows: KAGVTQTPRYLIKTRGQQVTLSCSPISGHRSVSWYQQTPGQGLQFLFEYFSETQRNKGNFPGRFSGRQFSNSRSEMNVSTLELGDSALYLCASDLGSGGTEAFFGQGTRLTVV.

The J gene is TRBJ2-6, the V gene TRBV18; 10 positions match TRBD2. CDR3 size: 20 residues. J gave up 1 base and V 6 bases, and 15 bases lay outside the gene matches. The germline V gene encodes CDR1 KGHSH and CDR2 LQKENI. DNA for the CDR3: TGTGCCAGCTCCCCCGCGAGTTCTAGCGGGAGTGTGTCTGGGGCCAACGTCCTGACTTTC. Translating gives CASSPASSSGSVSGANVLTF.

The V and J genes are TRBV7-6 and TRBJ1-6; D perhaps matches TRBD1 (6 bases). This CDR3 has 14 residues. Germline V CDR1 and CDR2: SGHVS, FNYEAQ. The V end lost 1 base, the J end lost 10 bases, and 11 bases lay between the germline ends. Here the CDR3 reads CASSLGEGESPLHF. In DNA form, the CDR3 reads TGTGCCAGCAGCTTAGGCGAGGGGGAATCACCCCTCCACTTT.

V and J are TRBV2 and TRBJ2-7, with a tentative D call TRBD1 (6 bases). The length of the CDR3 is 13 residues. V was trimmed by 5 bases and J by 6 bases, leaving 14 bases between them. The V gene's germline CDR1 is SNHLY and CDR2 FYNNEI. CDR3 residues: CASSSGQVFEQYV. CDR3 DNA: TGTGCCAGCAGTTCGGGACAAGTCTTCGAGCAGTACGTC.

The rearrangement joins TRBV27 to TRBJ2-2; the match to TRBD1 covers 9 bases. The CDR3 sequence is 14 residues long. The V gene's germline CDR1 is MNHEY and CDR2 SMNVEV (reference sequence). The J segment lost 4 bases and the V segment lost 4 bases, leaving 1 base of the junction unmatched. CDR3 sequence (DNA): TGTGCCAGCAGTTCGACAGGGGGCACCGGGGAGCTGTTTTTT. Amino acids: CASSSTGGTGELFF.

The gene calls are TRBV28 and TRBJ2-7, with 7 bases aligning to TRBD1. The CDR3 is made up of 14 amino acids. CDR1 MDHEN and CDR2 SYDVKM come from the germline V gene. The junction had 6 bases not matched to a gene; V was cut back by 5 bases and J by 2 bases. The CDR3 bases are TGTGCCAGCAGTCTCGGGACAGCTACCTACGAGCAGTACTTC. This gives the protein CASSLGTATYEQYF.

The chain employs TRBV18 and TRBJ1-4, with 7 nucleotides matching TRBD1. Germline CDR1 is KGHSH and CDR2 is LQKENI. The CDR3 spans 14 residues. With 3 bases clipped from V and 10 bases from J, the junction kept 8 bases outside the gene matches. The CDR3 coding sequence is TGTGCCAGCTCACCGGAAGGGGGCTTTGGAAAACTGTTTTTT. Residues: CASSPEGGFGKLFF. The full variable domain, with the rest looked up from reference TRBV18 and TRBJ1-4, is NAGVMQNPRHLVRRRGQEARLRCSPMKGHSHVYWYRQLPEEGLKFMVYLQKENIIDESGMPKERFSAEFPKEGPSILRIQQVVRGDSAAYFCASSPEGGFGKLFFGSGTQLSVL.

The V and J genes are TRBV4-1 and TRBJ2-1, with a weak D call TRBD1 (5 bases). The CDR3 covers 17 residues. Germline V CDR1 and CDR2: MGHRA, YSYEKL. Trimming took 1 base from V and 6 from J, leaving 19 bases between them. As DNA, the CDR3 is TGCGCCAGCAGCCAAGCCCACACAGGCCCGCAGAGCAATGAGCAGTTCTTC. It codes for CASSQAHTGPQSNEQFF.

The chain has TRBV2 and TRBJ1-1, with D possibly being TRBD1 (5 bases). Trimming shortened V by 5 bases and J by 5 bases, and 12 bases separated the two germline ends. CDR3 length: 13 residues. Germline-derived CDR1 and CDR2 are SNHLY and FYNNEI. For the CDR3, the DNA is TGTGCCAGCAGTTTGGGAGGGACGACTGAAGCTTTCTTT. Protein: CASSLGGTTEAFF.

The chain recombines TRBV10-3 with TRBJ1-5; no reliable D call. The CDR3 loop spans 13 amino acids. CDR1 and CDR2 (germline): ENHRY, SYGVKD. Deletions cut 10 bases from V and 0 bases from J, with 10 bases between. CDR3 DNA: TGTGCCAGCCACGGGGATAGCAATCAGCCCCAGCATTTT. Protein: CASHGDSNQPQHF.

This sequence joins TRBV7-2 and TRBJ1-5; D unresolved. Trimming stripped 2 bases from V and 1 base from J, with 12 bases between. CDR3 length: 16 amino acids. Germline CDR1 SGHTA, CDR2 FQGNSA. For the CDR3, the DNA is TGTGCCAGCAGCTTATCGAGACGAGGGAGCAATCAGCCCCAGCATTTT. Its translation: CASSLSRRGSNQPQHF. Looking up the rest from reference TRBV7-2 and TRBJ1-5 gives the full variable domain: GAGVSQSPSNKVTEKGKDVELRCDPISGHTALYWYRQSLGQGLEFLIYFQGNSAPDKSGLPSDRFSAERTGGSVSTLTIQRTQQEDSAVYLCASSLSRRGSNQPQHFGDGTRLSIL.

For the CDR3, the DNA is TGTGCCAGCAGCTGGAGGGCCCCGAACACCGGGGAGCTGTTTTTT. It yields the protein CASSWRAPNTGELFF. The V and J genes are TRBV7-9 and TRBJ2-2; tentatively, D is TRBD2 (6 bases). The V gene's germline CDR1 is SEHNR and CDR2 FQNEAQ (reference sequence). The CDR3 is made up of 15 amino acids. V shed 4 bases and J shed 0 bases, with 9 bases lying between them.